The source of this T cell receptor (beta chain) is a study of T cells after posttransplantation cyclophosphamide. General study points: Blood and skin or GI T cell repertoires showed limited TRB overlap.

Measured with immunoSEQ multiplex PCR; TCRdb has only the in-frame clones, and not every one. Here the sample spans more than 30,000 clones, approximately 90% being singletons. The CDR3 is made up of 15 amino acids. V was pared by 7 bases and J by 4 bases, with 19 bases between. Germline lookup yields CDR1 SNHLY and CDR2 FYNNEI. Cells defined as naive were viable CD3+CD4+ or CD3+CD8+ and CCR7+CD45RA+CD45RO-CD95-CD27+CD28+. This clone was observed a few times. As yet, its antigen is unknown. The V call is TRBV2, the J call TRBJ1-1; a weak D match, TRBD1 (6 bases). This receptor was identified in an older woman in good health, CMV-negative, and a related stem cell transplant donor. Material: naive CD4+ T cells sorted from PBMCs. CDR3 sequence reads: CASTQAPQGSTEAFF. The CDR3 DNA is TGTGCCAGCACCCAGGCCCCACAGGGCTCCACTGAAGCTTTCTTT.